Below, 15 T cell receptor beta chains from the same sample are listed, as sequenced in a study of T cells after yellow fever vaccination. TCRdb analysed the 5' RACE reads with MiXCR anew, one entry per CDR3 protein. The table lists around 600,000 distinct CDR3 sequences, more than 9% of them singletons. The sequenced sample was PBMCs, obtained on the day of the yellow fever booster vaccination. Receptors originate from a man in his thirties or forties who received the YFV17D yellow fever vaccine.

This clonotype was counted a few times. The J gene is TRBJ2-2, the V gene TRBV18, with a tentative D call TRBD2 (5 bases). V was pared by 4 bases and J by 3 bases, with 9 bases between. CDR3 size: 14 residues. In germline, CDR1 is KGHSH, CDR2 LQKENI. The CDR3 spells CASSLTGYTGELFF. CDR3 nucleotides: TGTGCCAGCTCACTGACGGGGTACACCGGGGAGCTGTTTTTT.

The chain links TRBV5-5 to TRBJ2-6; 9 bases align to TRBD1. Germline CDR1 SGHKS, CDR2 YYEKEE (reference sequence). V was clipped by 6 bases and J by 0 bases; unmatched bases: 7. This CDR3 has 17 residues. Here the CDR3 reads CASTTGTGFSGANVLTF. In DNA form, the CDR3 reads TGTGCCAGCACCACCGGGACAGGGTTCTCTGGGGCCAACGTCCTGACTTTC.

The rearrangement links TRBV12-3 or TRBV12-4 to TRBJ1-4, with 11 bases aligning to TRBD1. The CDR3 runs to 17 residues. V lost 4 bases to trimming and J lost 2 bases; unmatched junction nucleotides: 6. The CDR3 DNA is TGTGCCAGCAGTTCCGGGACAGGGGGATCTACTAATGAAAAACTGTTTTTT. Its translation is CASSSGTGGSTNEKLFF.

This clonotype was found a few times. The chain is built from TRBV20-1 and TRBJ2-3; 10 nucleotides match TRBD2. Germline CDR1 reads DFQATT; CDR2 reads SNEGSKA (reference sequence). The trim removed 6 bases at V and 5 bases at J, leaving 8 bases unmatched. The CDR3 consists of 14 residues. CDR3 nucleotide sequence: TGCAGTGCCGGTGGACTAGCGGTGATAGATACGCAGTATTTT. This translates into CSAGGLAVIDTQYF.

This clonotype was seen only a few times. The V gene is TRBV9, the J gene TRBJ2-3, with TRBD2 matching 9 bases. The CDR3 runs to 14 residues. Germline CDR1 is SGDLS and CDR2 is YYNGEE. The junction had 0 bases not matched to a gene; V was cut back by 0 bases and J by 4 bases. The CDR3 reads CASSVVAGADTQYF. The CDR3, as DNA: TGTGCCAGCAGCGTAGTAGCGGGGGCAGATACGCAGTATTTT. The whole variable domain, filled in from reference TRBV9 and TRBJ2-3, reads DSGVTQTPKHLITATGQRVTLRCSPRSGDLSVYWYQQSLDQGLQFLIQYYNGEERAKGNILERFSAQQFPDLHSELNLSSLELGDSALYFCASSVVAGADTQYFGPGTRLTVL.

Turning to this clonotype: At one end the junction does not follow the germline gene, possibly because of a read error. The chain joins TRBV27 to TRBJ2-5, with 12 bases matching TRBD2. The CDR3 extends over 16 amino acids. Germline V gene lookup returns CDR1 MNHEY and CDR2 SMNVEV (reference sequence). The CDR3 protein is CACSSLTSGRGETQYF. As DNA, the CDR3 is TGTGCCTGCAGTTCTCTGACTAGCGGGAGAGGAGAGACCCAGTACTTC.

This chain links TRBV6-2 or TRBV6-3 with TRBJ2-4; D remains ambiguous. The ends were cut back, 6 bases at V and 0 bases at J, with 12 bases in the middle. The CDR3 has 15 residues. Germline V gene data show CDR1 as MNHEY and CDR2 as SVGEGT. This CDR3 is CASSLRSLAKNIQYF. DNA of the CDR3: TGTGCCAGCAGCCTCAGGTCTCTAGCCAAAAACATTCAGTACTTC.

The chain employs TRBV6-4 and TRBJ2-1; 12 bases agree with TRBD1. Germline values: CDR1 MRHNA, CDR2 SNTAGT. CDR3 size: 20 residues. The trim removed 8 bases at V and 0 bases at J, leaving 17 bases unmatched. The CDR3 DNA reads as TGTGCCAGCGCCACCTCAAACGGGACAGGGGGCTTGAGCTCCTACAATGAGCAGTTCTTC. Protein product: CASATSNGTGGLSSYNEQFF.

The chain joins TRBV5-1 to TRBJ2-2, with D tentatively TRBD1 or TRBD2 (5 bases each). V lost 4 bases, J lost 2 bases, and 15 bases lay in between. The CDR3 loop spans 16 amino acids. Germline-derived CDR1 and CDR2 are SGHRS and YFSETQ. The DNA for the CDR3 is TGCGCCAGCAGCCTCCGGGACCAATCTAACACCGGGGAGCTGTTTTTT. Translated: CASSLRDQSNTGELFF.

The chain is built from TRBV6-2 or TRBV6-3 and TRBJ1-5; a possible D gene is TRBD1 (6 bases). Germline-derived CDR1 and CDR2 are MNHEY and SVGEGT. The CDR3 runs to 14 residues. V dropped 8 bases and J dropped 7 bases, with 18 bases sitting between them. The CDR3 nucleotides are TGTGCCAGCGGGGCCCCATCAGGGGAACAGCCCCAGCATTTT. Its translation: CASGAPSGEQPQHF.

This clonotype was counted only a few times. The V call is TRBV15, the J call TRBJ2-5; unclear D gene. CDR3 size: 14 residues. From germline, CDR1 is LNHNV and CDR2 YYDKDF (reference sequence). The V gene lost 1 base and the J gene lost 3 bases, with 9 bases spanning the gap. CDR3 nucleotide sequence: TGTGCCACCAGCAGAGGAAGTCCAAAAGAGACCCAGTACTTC. It encodes CATSRGSPKETQYF.

The gene calls are TRBV10-3 and TRBJ2-7; 7 nucleotides agree with TRBD1. The CDR3 runs to 14 residues. Per the germline V gene, CDR1 is ENHRY and CDR2 is SYGVKD. With 2 bases clipped from V and 2 bases from J, the junction kept 3 bases outside the gene matches. The CDR3 DNA reads as TGTGCCATCAGTGAGAAGGGGGCACCCTACGAGCAGTACTTC. This sequence encodes CAISEKGAPYEQYF.

The rearrangement joins TRBV10-3 to TRBJ2-2; 9 positions agree with TRBD1. The length of the CDR3 is 13 residues. Germline trimming cut 4 bases from V and 7 bases from J; bases unmatched to any gene: 1. Germline values: CDR1 ENHRY, CDR2 SYGVKD. The CDR3, as DNA: TGTGCCATCAGTGGGACAGGGGACGGGGAGCTGTTTTTT. Translation gives CAISGTGDGELFF.

V gene TRBV4-2 combines with J gene TRBJ2-7; possibly TRBD1 or TRBD2 for D (6 bases each). CDR3 size: 17 residues. The V and J ends lost 4 bases and 2 bases respectively, with 21 bases between them. The germline V gene has CDR1 LGHNA and CDR2 YNFKEQ. CDR3 sequence: CASSPPPGSGATYEQYF. CDR3 nucleotides: TGTGCCAGCAGCCCCCCCCCTGGCTCGGGGGCCACCTACGAGCAGTACTTC.

This clonotype occurred many times. The rearrangement links TRBV18 to TRBJ2-7, with a possible D match to TRBD1 (5 bases). CDR3 size: 12 residues. V lost 5 bases and J lost 6, with 11 bases in between. CDR1 KGHSH and CDR2 LQKENI come from the germline V gene. The CDR3 region has the DNA TGTGCCAGCTCAGAAAGGGGCGGCGAGCAGTACTTC. Encoded protein: CASSERGGEQYF. The variable domain in full, with the rest retrieved from reference TRBV18 and TRBJ2-7, is NAGVMQNPRHLVRRRGQEARLRCSPMKGHSHVYWYRQLPEEGLKFMVYLQKENIIDESGMPKERFSAEFPKEGPSILRIQQVVRGDSAAYFCASSERGGEQYFGPGTRLTVT.